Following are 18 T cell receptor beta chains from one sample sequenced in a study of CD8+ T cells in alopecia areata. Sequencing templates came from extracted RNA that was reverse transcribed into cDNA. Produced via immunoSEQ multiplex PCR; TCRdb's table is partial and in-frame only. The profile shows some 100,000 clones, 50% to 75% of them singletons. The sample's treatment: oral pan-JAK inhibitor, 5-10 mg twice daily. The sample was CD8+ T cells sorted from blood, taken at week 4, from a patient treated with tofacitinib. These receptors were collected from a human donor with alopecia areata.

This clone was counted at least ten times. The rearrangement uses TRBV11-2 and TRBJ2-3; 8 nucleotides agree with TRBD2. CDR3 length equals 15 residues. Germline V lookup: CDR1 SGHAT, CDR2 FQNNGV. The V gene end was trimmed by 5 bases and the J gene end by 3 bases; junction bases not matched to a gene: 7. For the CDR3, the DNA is TGTGCCAGCAGCACCGGGGGGGGCGTGACAGATACGCAGTATTTT. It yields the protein CASSTGGGVTDTQYF. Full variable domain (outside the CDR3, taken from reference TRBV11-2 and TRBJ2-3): EAGVAQSPRYKIIEKRQSVAFWCNPISGHATLYWYQQILGQGPKLLIQFQNNGVVDDSQLPKDRFSAERLKGVDSTLKIQPAKLEDSAVYLCASSTGGGVTDTQYFGPGTRLTVL.

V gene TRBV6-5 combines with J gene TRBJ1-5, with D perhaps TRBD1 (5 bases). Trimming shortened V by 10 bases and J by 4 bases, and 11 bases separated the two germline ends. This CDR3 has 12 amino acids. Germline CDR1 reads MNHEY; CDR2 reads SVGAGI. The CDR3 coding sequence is TGTGCCACCTCCGGGGGGAATCAGCCCCAGCATTTT. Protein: CATSGGNQPQHF.

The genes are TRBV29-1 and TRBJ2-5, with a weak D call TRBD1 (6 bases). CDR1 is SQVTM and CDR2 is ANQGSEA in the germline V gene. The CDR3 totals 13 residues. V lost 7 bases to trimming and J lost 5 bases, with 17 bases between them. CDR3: CSGANRELETQYF. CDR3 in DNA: TGCAGCGGGGCTAACAGGGAGTTGGAGACCCAGTACTTC.

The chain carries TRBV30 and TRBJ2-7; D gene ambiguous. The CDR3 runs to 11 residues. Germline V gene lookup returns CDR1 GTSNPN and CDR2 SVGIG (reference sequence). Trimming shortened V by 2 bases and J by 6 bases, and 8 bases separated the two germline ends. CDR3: CAWSFETEQYF. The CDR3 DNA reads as TGTGCCTGGAGTTTTGAGACCGAGCAGTACTTC.

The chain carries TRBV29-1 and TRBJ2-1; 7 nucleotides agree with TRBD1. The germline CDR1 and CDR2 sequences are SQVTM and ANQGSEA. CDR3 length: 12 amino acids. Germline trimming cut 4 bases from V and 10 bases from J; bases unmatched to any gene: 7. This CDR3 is CSVVHRGCEQFF. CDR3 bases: TGCAGCGTTGTCCACAGGGGATGCGAGCAGTTCTTC.

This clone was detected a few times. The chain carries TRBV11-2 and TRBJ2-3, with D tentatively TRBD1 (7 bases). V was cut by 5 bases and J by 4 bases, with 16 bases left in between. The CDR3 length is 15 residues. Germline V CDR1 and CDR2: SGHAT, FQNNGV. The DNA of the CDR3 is TGTGCCAGCAGCGGGGGGACAGTAGCCCCAGATACGCAGTATTTT. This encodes CASSGGTVAPDTQYF.

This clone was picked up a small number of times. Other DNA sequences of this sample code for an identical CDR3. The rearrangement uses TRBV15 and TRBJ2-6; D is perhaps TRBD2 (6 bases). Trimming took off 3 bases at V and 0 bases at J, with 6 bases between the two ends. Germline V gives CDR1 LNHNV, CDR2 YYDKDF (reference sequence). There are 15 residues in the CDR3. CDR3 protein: CATSSGSSGANVLTF. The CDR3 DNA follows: TGTGCCACCAGCAGCGGGAGCTCTGGGGCCAACGTCCTGACTTTC.

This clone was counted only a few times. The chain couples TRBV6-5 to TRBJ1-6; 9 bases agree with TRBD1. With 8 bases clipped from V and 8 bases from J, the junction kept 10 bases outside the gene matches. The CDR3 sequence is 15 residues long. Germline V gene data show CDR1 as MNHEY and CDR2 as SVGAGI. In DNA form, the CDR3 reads TGTGCCAGCTTACAACCGGGACAGGGAGATTCACCCCTCCACTTT. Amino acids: CASLQPGQGDSPLHF.

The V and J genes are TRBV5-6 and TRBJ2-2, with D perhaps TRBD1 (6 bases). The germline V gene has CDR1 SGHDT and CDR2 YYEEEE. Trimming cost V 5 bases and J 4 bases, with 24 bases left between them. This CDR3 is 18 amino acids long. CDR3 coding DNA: TGTGCCAGCAGATTCTCATATAAGACGGGACATCGCACCGGGGAGCTGTTTTTT. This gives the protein CASRFSYKTGHRTGELFF.

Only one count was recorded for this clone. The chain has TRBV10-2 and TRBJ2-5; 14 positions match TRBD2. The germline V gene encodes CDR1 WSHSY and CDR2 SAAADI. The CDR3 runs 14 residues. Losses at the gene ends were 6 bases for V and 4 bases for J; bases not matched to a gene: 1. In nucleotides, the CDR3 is TGCGCCAGCAGGACTAGCGGGGGGGGAGAGACCCAGTACTTC. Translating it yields CASRTSGGGETQYF.

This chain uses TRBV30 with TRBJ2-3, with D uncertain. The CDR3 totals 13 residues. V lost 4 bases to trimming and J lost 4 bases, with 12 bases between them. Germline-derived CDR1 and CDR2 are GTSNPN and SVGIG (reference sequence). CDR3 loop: CAWTPPLADTQYF. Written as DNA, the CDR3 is TGTGCCTGGACCCCTCCTCTAGCAGATACGCAGTATTTT.

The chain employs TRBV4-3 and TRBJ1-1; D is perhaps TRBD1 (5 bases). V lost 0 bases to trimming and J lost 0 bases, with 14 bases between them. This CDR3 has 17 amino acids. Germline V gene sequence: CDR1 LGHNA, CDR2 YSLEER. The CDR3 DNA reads TGCGCCAGCAGCCAAGATATGACAGTCTTTTTGAACACTGAAGCTTTCTTT. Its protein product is CASSQDMTVFLNTEAFF.

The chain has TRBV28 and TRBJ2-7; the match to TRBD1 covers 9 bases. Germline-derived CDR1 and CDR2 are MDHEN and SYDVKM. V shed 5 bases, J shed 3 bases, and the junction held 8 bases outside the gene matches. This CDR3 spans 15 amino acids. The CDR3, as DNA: TGTGCCAGCAGTCGGAGGACAGGGGAAATCTACGAGCAGTACTTC. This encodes CASSRRTGEIYEQYF.

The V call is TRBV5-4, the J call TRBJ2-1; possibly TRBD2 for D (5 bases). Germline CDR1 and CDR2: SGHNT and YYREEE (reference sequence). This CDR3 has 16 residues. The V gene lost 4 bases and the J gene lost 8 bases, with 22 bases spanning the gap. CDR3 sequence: CASSPHPSPPDYEQFF. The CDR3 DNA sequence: TGTGCCAGCAGCCCCCATCCTAGCCCTCCGGACTATGAGCAGTTCTTC.

CDR3 loop: CAWGDSYSNQPQHF. The CDR3 nucleotides are TGTGCCTGGGGGGACAGCTATAGCAATCAGCCCCAGCATTTT. This chain connects TRBV30 to TRBJ1-5; TRBD1 agrees at 7 bases. Germline V gene data show CDR1 as GTSNPN and CDR2 as SVGIG (reference sequence). The junction had 4 bases not matched to a gene; V was cut back by 5 bases and J by 0 bases. The CDR3 sequence is 14 residues long.

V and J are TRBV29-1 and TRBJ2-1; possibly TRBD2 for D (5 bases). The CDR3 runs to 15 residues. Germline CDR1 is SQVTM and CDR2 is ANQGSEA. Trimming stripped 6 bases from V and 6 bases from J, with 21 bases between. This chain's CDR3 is CSVSPHTYTSNEQFF. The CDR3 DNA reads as TGCAGCGTCTCCCCACACACTTATACTAGCAATGAGCAGTTCTTC.

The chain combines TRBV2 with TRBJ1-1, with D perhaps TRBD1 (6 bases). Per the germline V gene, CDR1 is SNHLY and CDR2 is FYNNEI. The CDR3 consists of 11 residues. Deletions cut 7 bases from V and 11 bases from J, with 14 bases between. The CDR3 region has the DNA TGTGCCAGCACACAGAAGGGGGGGGCTTTCTTT. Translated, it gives CASTQKGGAFF.

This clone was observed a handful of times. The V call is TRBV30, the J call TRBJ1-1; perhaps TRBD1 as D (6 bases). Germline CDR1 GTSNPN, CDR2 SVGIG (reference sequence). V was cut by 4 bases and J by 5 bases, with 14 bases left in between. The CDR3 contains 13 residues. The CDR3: CAWTITGRTEAFF. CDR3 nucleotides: TGTGCCTGGACGATAACAGGGAGGACTGAAGCTTTCTTT.